What follows are 9 T cell receptor beta chains derived from one specimen sequenced in a study of Graves' ophthalmopathy and Graves' hyperthyroidism. The authors amplified TCR beta CDR3 regions, and they did so from RNA transcripts for repertoire sequencing. The first-round RT-PCR employed HTBI primers together with the Qiagen OneStep RT-PCR kit. A multiplex PCR was then performed as the second round. From the multiplex PCR reads, TCRdb called clonotypes with MiXCR, one entry per CDR3 protein. The data contain 600,000 to 650,000 distinct CDR3 sequences, about 24% of them singletons. Sequencing was carried out using peripheral blood. Receptors were obtained from a woman aged 18-29 years with stable Graves' hyperthyroidism. Some clones in this sample may be carry-over from other donors' samples.

This clonotype was detected ten times or more. The rearrangement joins TRBV7-6 to TRBJ2-5, with D tentatively TRBD1 (6 bases). Germline V gene lookup returns CDR1 SGHVS and CDR2 FNYEAQ. The CDR3 has 13 amino acids. V lost 5 bases and J lost 3, with 10 bases in between. The CDR3 nucleotides are TGTGCCAGCAGCCCGAACAGGGAAGAGACCCAGTACTTC. It specifies CASSPNREETQYF.

Comments on this clonotype: One end of the junction does not line up with germline, which may come from a read error. The genes are TRBV6-5 and TRBJ1-1, with no clear D. CDR3 length equals 14 residues. Germline assignment: CDR1 MNHEY and CDR2 SVGAGI. CDR3 sequence: CASSYSNSNTESFF. In nucleotides, the CDR3 is TGTGCCAGCAGTTACTCGAACTCGAACACTGAATCTTTCTTT.

This clonotype was seen many times. This chain joins TRBV30 and TRBJ1-1; 8 bases match TRBD1. The length of the CDR3 is 17 residues. Germline values: CDR1 GTSNPN, CDR2 SVGIG (reference sequence). J lost 0 bases, V lost 4 bases, and 13 bases had no gene match. The CDR3 coding sequence is TGTGCCTGGACTACCCAGGGGGCTCACCTCCTGAACACTGAAGCTTTCTTT. Its protein product is CAWTTQGAHLLNTEAFF.

This clonotype was detected ten times or more. CDR3 amino acids: CSARAAGGYTF. The CDR3 region has the DNA TGCAGTGCTAGGGCCGCTGGGGGCTACACCTTC. The chain couples TRBV20-1 to TRBJ1-2; D is ambiguous. Deletions cut 3 bases from V and 8 bases from J, with 10 bases between. The CDR3 has 11 amino acids. CDR1 and CDR2 from the germline V gene are DFQATT and SNEGSKA (reference sequence).

This sequence joins TRBV11-2 and TRBJ2-7; 7 bases are shared with TRBD1. Germline V gives CDR1 SGHAT, CDR2 FQNNGV. This CDR3 contains 14 residues. V shed 0 bases, J shed 3 bases, and the junction held 2 bases outside the gene matches. The CDR3 DNA sequence: TGTGCCAGCAGCTTAGAATCAGGGGGCTACGAGCAGTACTTC. Translated: CASSLESGGYEQYF.

This chain uses TRBV6-1 with TRBJ1-6; a possible D gene is TRBD1 (5 bases). The CDR3 is made up of 14 amino acids. Between the trimmed V and J ends, which lost 5 bases and 4 bases, there was a span of 9 bases. Per germline, CDR1 MNHNS and CDR2 SASEGT. CDR3 sequence reads: CASSQGVYNSPLHF. Here the CDR3 DNA reads TGTGCCAGCAGTCAAGGGGTGTATAATTCACCCCTCCACTTT.

This clonotype has ten or more counts. The genes are TRBV12-3 or TRBV12-4 and TRBJ2-2, with D perhaps matching TRBD1 (7 bases). Trimming stripped 5 bases from V and 4 bases from J, with 11 bases between. CDR3 size: 14 residues. The DNA for the CDR3 is TGTGCCAGCAGTCGACAGGGAGGCACCGGGGAGCTGTTTTTT. Protein product: CASSRQGGTGELFF.

The chain joins TRBV2 to TRBJ1-5; 8 bases align to TRBD1. The V gene end was trimmed by 3 bases and the J gene end by 5 bases; junction bases not matched to a gene: 3. Germline lookup yields CDR1 SNHLY and CDR2 FYNNEI. The length of the CDR3 is 14 residues. The CDR3 nucleotides are TGTGCCAGCAGTGATCCAGGGGGCCATCAGCCCCAGCATTTT. Translating gives CASSDPGGHQPQHF.

This clonotype showed up many times. The chain links TRBV15 to TRBJ1-2, with D maybe TRBD1 (6 bases). The ends were cut back, 1 base at V and 7 bases at J, with 25 bases in the middle. The CDR3 has 18 amino acids. Looked up from germline, CDR1 is LNHNV and CDR2 is YYDKDF (reference sequence). CDR3 loop: CATSRVVRRGLDVGGYTF. As DNA, the CDR3 is TGTGCCACCAGCAGAGTAGTGAGGAGGGGGTTGGATGTAGGTGGCTACACCTTC. Full variable domain (missing parts from reference TRBV15 and TRBJ1-2): DAMVIQNPRYQVTQFGKPVTLSCSQTLNHNVMYWYQQKSSQAPKLLFHYYDKDFNNEADTPDNFQSRRPNTSFCFLDIRSPGLGDTAMYLCATSRVVRRGLDVGGYTFGSGTRLTVV.